One sample yielded the 6 T cell receptor beta chains listed below, sequenced in a study of T cells after yellow fever vaccination. MiXCR, run by TCRdb on the 5' RACE reads, gives a single entry per CDR3 protein. The repertoire holds around 72,000 distinct CDR3 sequences, with about 7.7% as singletons. The material sequenced was CD8+ T cells sorted from PBMCs, taken 9 to 11 days after the first yellow fever vaccination. The receptor set was obtained from a man aged 18 to 35 who received the YFV17D yellow fever vaccine.

This clonotype came up a few times. The chain carries TRBV20-1 and TRBJ2-5, with TRBD2 matching over 10 bases. Trimming at V came to 5 bases and at J to 5 bases, leaving 14 bases not matched to a gene. Looked up from germline, CDR1 is DFQATT and CDR2 is SNEGSKA (reference sequence). This CDR3 contains 16 residues. This CDR3 is CSAGGRQRGGGETQYF. In DNA, the CDR3 is TGCAGTGCTGGAGGTCGTCAGCGGGGGGGAGGTGAGACCCAGTACTTC.

Many counts were recorded for this clonotype. The chain employs TRBV11-3 and TRBJ2-3, with 16 nucleotides matching TRBD2. Losses at the gene ends were 1 base for V and 2 bases for J; bases not matched to a gene: 3. Germline assignment: CDR1 SGHNT and CDR2 YENEEA. The CDR3 is 18 amino acids. The CDR3 here is CASSLGGLAGGPTDTQYF. For the CDR3, the DNA is TGTGCCAGCAGCTTAGGGGGACTAGCGGGGGGGCCCACAGATACGCAGTATTTT.

This clonotype was counted only a few times. The J gene is TRBJ1-1, the V gene TRBV4-1; D may be TRBD1 (6 bases). CDR1 is MGHRA, CDR2 YSYEKL, per germline. The CDR3 has 16 residues. With 6 bases removed from V and 0 bases from J, the gap between germline ends came to 17 bases. The CDR3 spells CASRHTPGHVNTEAFF. DNA for the CDR3: TGCGCCAGCAGACACACTCCGGGACACGTGAACACTGAAGCTTTCTTT.

The sample holds a few counts of this clonotype. Just one base apart from a much larger clone, this may be a read error. The chain joins TRBV6-4 to TRBJ2-3, with 10 bases aligning to TRBD2. Losses at the gene ends were 3 bases for V and 4 bases for J; bases not matched to a gene: 4. CDR1 and CDR2 from the germline V gene are MRHNA and SNTAGT. This CDR3 comprises 15 residues. The CDR3 sequence is CASSESGGAPDTQYF. The CDR3 bases are TGTGCCAGCAGTGAAAGCGGGGGGGCCCCAGATACGCAGTATTTT.

This clonotype was observed a handful of times. The J gene is TRBJ2-7, the V gene TRBV27, with D perhaps matching TRBD1 or TRBD2 (6 bases each). CDR1 MNHEY and CDR2 SMNVEV come from the germline V gene (reference sequence). V shed 3 bases and J shed 0 bases, with 21 bases lying between them. This CDR3 region has 18 residues. The CDR3 protein is CASSFYGRGDKSSYEQYV. The CDR3 region has the DNA TGTGCCAGCAGTTTTTACGGGAGAGGGGACAAGTCCTCCTACGAGCAGTACGTC.

At least ten counts were recorded for this clonotype. V usage is TRBV29-1 and J usage is TRBJ2-7; unclear D gene. Germline CDR1 SQVTM, CDR2 ANQGSEA. The CDR3 loop spans 16 amino acids. The V gene lost 7 bases and the J gene lost 0 bases, with 22 bases spanning the gap. The CDR3 coding sequence is TGCAGCGCTGTGGCAGGCCGCTACAAAGACTCCTACGAGCAGTACTTC. It encodes CSAVAGRYKDSYEQYF.